These T cell receptor beta chains were read from a single sample in a study of blood T cell repertoires in COVID-19. Method: immunoSEQ multiplex PCR; TCRdb's copy keeps in-frame clones and lacks some. The sample records 55,000 to 75,000 clones, over 60% being singletons. Sequencing was carried out using peripheral blood. Receptors were obtained from a woman aged 70-85 years with COVID-19, enrolled during active disease. Both conserved end residues are part of each CDR3. A D gene is named only where the DNA matches it firmly. Clone size appears in some rows only: once, few, many, or a class for an expanded clone.

>19|TRBV4-1|TRBJ2-2|NA|TRBD2
TGCGCCAGCAGCCAAGAGGGGTTGACAGCGGGGGGGAACACCGGGGAGCTGTTTTTT
CASSQEGLTAGGNTGELFF
>13|TRBV7-2|TRBJ1-2|NA|NA
TGTGCCAGCAGCCCAGGGGTGGTAATGGGCTACACCTTC
CASSPGVVMGYTF
>12|TRBV12-3/TRBV12-4|TRBJ2-5|once|TRBD1
TGTGCCAGCAGCAGACCAGGGGGGACCCAGTACTTC
CASSRPGGTQYF
>15|TRBV19|TRBJ1-5|NA|TRBD1
TGTGCCAGTAGGATGGACAGGGGGCTAAATCAGCCCCAGCATTTT
CASRMDRGLNQPQHF
>16|TRBV9|TRBJ1-4|NA|TRBD1
TGTGCCAGCAGCGTAGACAGGGGGCGCGAGGGTGAAAAACTGTTTTTT
CASSVDRGREGEKLFF
>14|TRBV5-5|TRBJ2-7|once|NA
TGTGCCAGCAGCCAACCCCGGGACACAAACGAGCAGTACTTC
CASSQPRDTNEQYF
>18|TRBV28|TRBJ1-5|NA|TRBD1
TGTGCCAGCAGTTCTCCGGAGCGGACAGGCTATAGCAATCAGCCCCAGCATTTT
CASSSPERTGYSNQPQHF
>17|TRBV28|TRBJ2-5|once|TRBD2
TGTGCCAGCAGAAGCGGGACTAGCGGGGTCCTCCAGGAGACCCAGTACTTC
CASRSGTSGVLQETQYF
>15|TRBV5-1|TRBJ2-1|NA|NA
TGCGCCAGCAGTGCCCAGGGGGGTGGGAGGAATGAGCAGTTCTTC
CASSAQGGGRNEQFF
>16|TRBV6-2/TRBV6-3|TRBJ2-1|NA|TRBD2
TGTGCCAGCAGTTACCTGGTTCTCTCTAGCGGAAATGAGCAGTTCTTC
CASSYLVLSSGNEQFF
>15|TRBV4-2|TRBJ1-1|NA|TRBD1
TGTGCCAGCAGCCAAAAAATACAGGGGTACCCTGAAGCTTTCTTT
CASSQKIQGYPEAFF
>16|TRBV3-1/TRBV3-2|TRBJ1-4|NA|NA
TGTGCCAGCACTCTCAAGGGGAGGGGTACTAATGAAAAACTGTTTTTT
CASTLKGRGTNEKLFF
>17|TRBV5-4|TRBJ1-6|few|TRBD1
TGTGCCAGCAGCCGGGCAGGACAGGGGGCAGGTAATTCACCCCTCCACTTT
CASSRAGQGAGNSPLHF
>13|TRBV11-1|TRBJ1-2|NA|NA
TGTGCCAGCAGTCAACAAGACGGGTATGGCTACACCTTC
CASSQQDGYGYTF
>16|TRBV7-9|TRBJ2-2|NA|TRBD2
TGTGCCAGCAGCTTAGGCGGGACTAGCGTACCCGGGGAGCTGTTTTTT
CASSLGGTSVPGELFF
>19|TRBV6-1|TRBJ2-4|NA|TRBD2
TGTGCCAGCAGAGAACTGGGACTAGCGGGAGGACTAGCCAAAAACATTCAGTACTTC
CASRELGLAGGLAKNIQYF
>12|TRBV4-2|TRBJ1-2|NA|NA
TGTGCCAGCAGCCAAGACGGGGTCGGCTACACCTTC
CASSQDGVGYTF
>16|TRBV7-2|TRBJ1-1|once|NA
TGTGCCAGCAGCAGGGGGGGGGCCTTGAGCAACACTGAAGCTTTCTTT
CASSRGGALSNTEAFF
>14|TRBV5-6|TRBJ1-5|NA|TRBD1
TGTGCCAGCAGCAAGGGACAGGGAAATCAGCCCCAGCATTTT
CASSKGQGNQPQHF
>13|TRBV12-3/TRBV12-4|TRBJ2-3|NA|TRBD1
TGTGCCAGCAGGAGGGGGCAAACAGATACGCAGTATTTT
CASRRGQTDTQYF
>12|TRBV19|TRBJ2-2|many|NA
TGTGCCAGTAGTTACCGCGGGGGGGAGCTGTTTTTT
CASSYRGGELFF
>11|TRBV6-5|TRBJ1-1|NA|NA
TGTGCCAGCTTGGGGCAGCTTGAAGCTTTCTTT
CASLGQLEAFF
>16|TRBV4-1|TRBJ2-7|NA|TRBD1
TGCGCCAGCAGCCAAGAACCGACAGGGATCTCCTACGAGCAGTACTTC
CASSQEPTGISYEQYF
>19|TRBV9|TRBJ2-6|many|TRBD1
TGTGCCAGCAGCTCCCCACGACAGGGGACCCTCTCTGGGGCCAACGTCCTGACTTTC
CASSSPRQGTLSGANVLTF
>15|TRBV28|TRBJ2-1|once|NA
TGTGCCAGCAGTTTATCGGACTACCCAGACAATGAGCAGTTCTTC
CASSLSDYPDNEQFF
>17|TRBV4-1|TRBJ1-1|NA|TRBD1
TGCGCCAGCAGCCAGGGACAGGGAGTAGGAGGGAGCACTGAAGCTTTCTTT
CASSQGQGVGGSTEAFF
>11|TRBV20-1|TRBJ1-1|NA|NA
TGCAGTGCCCTCCCCGGGGCTGAAGCTTTCTTT
CSALPGAEAFF